The next 21 T cell receptor beta chains were all read from a single sample in a study of blood T cell repertoires in COVID-19. Measured with immunoSEQ multiplex PCR; TCRdb has only the in-frame clones, and not every one. This sample has 200,000 or so clones, with 80% to 85% found just once. Sample: peripheral blood. The receptor set was obtained from a woman aged 80 or older with COVID-19, enrolled during active disease.

This chain joins TRBV27 and TRBJ1-6; no definite D call. The CDR3 consists of 16 residues. Per germline, CDR1 MNHEY and CDR2 SMNVEV (reference sequence). V was trimmed by 11 bases and J by 0 bases, leaving 17 bases between them. CDR3 coding DNA: TGTGCCTCTTCCCGCAAGCCGAGCTCCTATAATTCACCCCTCCACTTT. Its translation is CASSRKPSSYNSPLHF.

The chain is built from TRBV5-1 and TRBJ1-3; D may be TRBD1 (6 bases). From germline, CDR1 is SGHRS and CDR2 YFSETQ. CDR3 length: 12 residues. V lost 5 bases and J 4 bases, leaving 7 bases between the germline ends. CDR3 residues: CASRGQGNTIYF. The DNA for the CDR3 is TGCGCCAGCAGAGGACAGGGAAACACCATATATTTT.

The chain employs TRBV18 and TRBJ2-7; 10 nucleotides agree with TRBD1. The CDR3 runs 15 residues. V was pared by 3 bases and J by 3 bases, with 5 bases of the junction left unmatched. Germline-derived CDR1 and CDR2 are KGHSH and LQKENI. The CDR3 spells CASSPGTGELYEQYF. The CDR3 region has the DNA TGTGCCAGCTCACCCGGGACAGGGGAGCTCTACGAGCAGTACTTC.

The chain is built from TRBV9 and TRBJ2-7, with 7 bases matching TRBD1. Trimming removed 3 bases from V and 4 bases from J; junction bases left unmatched: 7. This CDR3 is built from 14 residues. Germline lookup yields CDR1 SGDLS and CDR2 YYNGEE. In DNA, the CDR3 is TGTGCCAGCAGCGCCTCCTCACAGGGGTACGAGCAGTACTTC. Its protein product is CASSASSQGYEQYF.

This clone is a singleton in its sample. V is TRBV6-5 and J is TRBJ1-2; D call uncertain. Trimming left V 0 bases short and J 3 bases short, with 8 bases between. The germline V gene encodes CDR1 MNHEY and CDR2 SVGAGI. CDR3 size: 14 residues. DNA for the CDR3: TGTGCCAGCAGTTACTCAGGCCGGGACTATGGCTACACCTTC. It specifies CASSYSGRDYGYTF.

The chain couples TRBV19 to TRBJ1-2; maybe TRBD1 (5 bases). Germline V gives CDR1 LNHDA, CDR2 SQIVND (reference sequence). V was pared by 0 bases and J by 4 bases, with 6 bases between. This CDR3 spans 13 amino acids. The CDR3 loop reads CASSIDDSYGYTF. The CDR3 bases are TGTGCCAGTAGTATAGATGACAGCTATGGCTACACCTTC.

This clone appeared once. This chain joins TRBV27 and TRBJ2-5; 12 bases map to TRBD1. The CDR3 spans 15 residues. Germline CDR1 reads MNHEY; CDR2 reads SMNVEV (reference sequence). The ends lost 5 bases at V and 3 bases at J; junction bases unmatched: 4. CDR3: CASSPGTGGEETQYF. The DNA for the CDR3 is TGTGCCAGCAGTCCCGGGACAGGGGGCGAAGAGACCCAGTACTTC.

The chain employs TRBV6-6 and TRBJ2-2; a weak D match, TRBD2 (7 bases). This CDR3 spans 14 amino acids. Germline V gives CDR1 MNHNY, CDR2 SVGAGI (reference sequence). V was pared by 5 bases and J by 4 bases, with 11 bases between. CDR3 coding DNA: TGTGCCAGCAGTCGGGCGGGGGCCACCGGGGAGCTGTTTTTT. Amino acid sequence: CASSRAGATGELFF.

DNA for the CDR3: TGTGCCAGCAGTGAAGAGGGCGTTCGCGGGGCTTTCTTT. Protein sequence: CASSEEGVRGAFF. The rearrangement links TRBV2 to TRBJ1-1; D remains ambiguous. The V gene lost 1 base and the J gene lost 11 bases, with 14 bases spanning the gap. Per the germline V gene, CDR1 is SNHLY and CDR2 is FYNNEI. The CDR3 has 13 residues.

This chain uses TRBV28 with TRBJ2-5, with D tentatively TRBD1 (6 bases). Trimming took off 4 bases at V and 4 bases at J, with 10 bases between the two ends. The CDR3 is made up of 13 amino acids. Per the germline V gene, CDR1 is MDHEN and CDR2 is SYDVKM. CDR3 in amino acids: CASSSGTTETQYF. DNA of the CDR3: TGTGCCAGCAGTTCTGGGACAACAGAGACCCAGTACTTC.

This chain connects TRBV30 to TRBJ2-2; 9 positions agree with TRBD1. V lost 7 bases, J lost 6 bases, and 6 bases stayed unmatched. CDR1 and CDR2 from the germline V gene are GTSNPN and SVGIG (reference sequence). The CDR3 runs to 13 residues. CDR3 sequence (DNA): TGTGCCTCCGGGACAGGGAGGGCCGGGGAGCTGTTTTTT. As protein: CASGTGRAGELFF.

The chain links TRBV18 to TRBJ1-6, with D perhaps TRBD1 (5 bases). Trimming stripped 3 bases from V and 8 bases from J, with 14 bases between. CDR1 is KGHSH and CDR2 is LQKENI in the germline V gene. The CDR3 runs 15 residues. CDR3 sequence reads: CASSPLRGSDSPLHF. CDR3 bases: TGTGCCAGCTCACCCCTTAGGGGCAGTGATTCACCCCTCCACTTT.

In DNA, the CDR3 is TGTGCCAGCAGCCAAGCTGTTAGCGGGGGCACCTACAATGAGCAGTTCTTC. This gives the protein CASSQAVSGGTYNEQFF. The chain joins TRBV4-2 to TRBJ2-1; 9 positions agree with TRBD2. This CDR3 is 17 amino acids long. CDR1 is LGHNA, CDR2 YNFKEQ, per germline. J was trimmed by 2 bases and V by 1 base; bases with no gene match: 6.

The genes are TRBV6-5 and TRBJ1-4; 8 bases line up with TRBD1. The length of the CDR3 is 14 residues. In germline, CDR1 is MNHEY, CDR2 SVGAGI. After removal of 5 bases from V and 4 bases from J, the junction contained 3 bases not matched to a gene. The CDR3 DNA reads TGTGCCAGCAGTATCGGACAGGGTAATGAAAAACTGTTTTTT. Its translation is CASSIGQGNEKLFF.

V usage is TRBV2 and J usage is TRBJ1-2, with D possibly being TRBD1 (5 bases). CDR3 length: 12 amino acids. Germline V gene data show CDR1 as SNHLY and CDR2 as FYNNEI. V gave up 8 bases and J gave up 4 bases, with 11 bases separating them. DNA for the CDR3: TGTGCCAGCGTCGTGACAGCCTATGGCTACACCTTC. Amino acids: CASVVTAYGYTF.

This clone was counted between two and nine times. The V call is TRBV19, the J call TRBJ1-2, with TRBD1 matching 7 bases. V dropped 3 bases and J dropped 2; count of bases not matched to a gene: 9. The germline CDR1 and CDR2 sequences are LNHDA and SQIVND (reference sequence). The length of the CDR3 is 16 residues. CDR3 DNA: TGTGCCAGTAGTATCTCTACCGGGACAGCCAACTATGGCTACACCTTC. Translation: CASSISTGTANYGYTF. The full variable domain, its missing parts supplied by reference TRBV19 and TRBJ1-2, is DGGITQSPKYLFRKEGQNVTLSCEQNLNHDAMYWYRQDPGQGLRLIYYSQIVNDFQKGDIAEGYSVSREKKESFPLTVTSAQKNPTAFYLCASSISTGTANYGYTFGSGTRLTVV.

V and J are TRBV7-2 and TRBJ2-5; D is ambiguous. CDR3 length: 16 residues. The V and J ends lost 5 bases and 0 bases respectively, with 16 bases between them. The V gene's germline CDR1 is SGHTA and CDR2 FQGNSA. The CDR3 is CASSPRFPSYQETQYF. CDR3 in DNA: TGTGCCAGCAGCCCTAGGTTCCCAAGTTACCAAGAGACCCAGTACTTC.

For the CDR3, the DNA is TGTGCCAGCAGATATTGGACAGGCCGTGAGGACTATGGCTACACCTTC. The encoded protein is CASRYWTGREDYGYTF. V usage is TRBV5-5 and J usage is TRBJ1-2, with 7 positions matching TRBD1. Trimming took 5 bases from V and 3 from J; bases not matched to a gene: 13. CDR1 and CDR2 (germline): SGHKS, YYEKEE (reference sequence). This CDR3 comprises 16 residues.

This clone has only a few counts. This chain links TRBV2 with TRBJ1-5; D not resolved. The CDR3 covers 12 residues. Germline V gene sequence: CDR1 SNHLY, CDR2 FYNNEI. Trimming took 4 bases from V and 9 from J, leaving 10 bases between them. CDR3 protein: CASSGPRAPQHF. The CDR3 DNA reads TGTGCCAGCAGTGGACCGCGGGCGCCCCAGCATTTT.

The sample holds one count of this clone. The J gene is TRBJ1-5, the V gene TRBV19; maybe TRBD1 (5 bases). The CDR3 runs 16 residues. V was clipped by 4 bases and J by 3 bases, with 16 bases between them. Germline assignment: CDR1 LNHDA and CDR2 SQIVND (reference sequence). In DNA, the CDR3 is TGTGCCAGTAGTACTCGTGCAGGGTCGGTCAATCAGCCCCAGCATTTT. Translating gives CASSTRAGSVNQPQHF.

The chain employs TRBV7-2 and TRBJ1-2; TRBD1 matches at 8 bases. Trimming cost V 1 base and J 3 bases; bases outside gene matches: 4. The CDR3 sequence is 15 residues long. The germline CDR1 and CDR2 sequences are SGHTA and FQGNSA. The CDR3 loop is CASSLGAGGYYGYTF. As DNA, the CDR3 is TGTGCCAGCAGCTTAGGGGCAGGGGGCTACTATGGCTACACCTTC.